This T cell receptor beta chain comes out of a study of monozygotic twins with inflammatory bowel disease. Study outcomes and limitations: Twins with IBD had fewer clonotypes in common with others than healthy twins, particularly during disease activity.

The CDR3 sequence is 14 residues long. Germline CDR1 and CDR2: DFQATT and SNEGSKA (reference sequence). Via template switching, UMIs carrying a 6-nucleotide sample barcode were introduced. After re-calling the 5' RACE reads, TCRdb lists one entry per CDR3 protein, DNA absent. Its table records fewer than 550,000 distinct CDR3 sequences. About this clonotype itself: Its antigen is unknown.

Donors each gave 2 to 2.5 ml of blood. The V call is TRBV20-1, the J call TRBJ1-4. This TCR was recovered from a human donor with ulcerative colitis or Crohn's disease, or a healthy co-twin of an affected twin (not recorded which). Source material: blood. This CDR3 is CSARSGATNEKLFF.